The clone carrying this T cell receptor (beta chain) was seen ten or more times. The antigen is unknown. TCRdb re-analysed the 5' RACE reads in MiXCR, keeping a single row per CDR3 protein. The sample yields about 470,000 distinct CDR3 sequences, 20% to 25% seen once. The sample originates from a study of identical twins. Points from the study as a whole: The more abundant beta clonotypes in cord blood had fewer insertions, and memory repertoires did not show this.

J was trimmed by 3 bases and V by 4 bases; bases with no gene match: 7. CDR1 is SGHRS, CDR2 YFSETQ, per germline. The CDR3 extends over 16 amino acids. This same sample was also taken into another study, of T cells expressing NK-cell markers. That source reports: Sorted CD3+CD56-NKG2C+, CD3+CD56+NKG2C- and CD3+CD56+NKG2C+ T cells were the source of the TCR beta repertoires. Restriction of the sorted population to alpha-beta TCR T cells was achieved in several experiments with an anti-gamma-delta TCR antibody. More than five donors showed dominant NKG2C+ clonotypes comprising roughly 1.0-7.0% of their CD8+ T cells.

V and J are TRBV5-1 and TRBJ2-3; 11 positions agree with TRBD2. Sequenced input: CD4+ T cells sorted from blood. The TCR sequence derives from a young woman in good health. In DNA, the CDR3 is TGCGCCAGCAGCGTCTACACTAGCGGGAGTACAGATACGCAGTATTTT. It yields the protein CASSVYTSGSTDTQYF.